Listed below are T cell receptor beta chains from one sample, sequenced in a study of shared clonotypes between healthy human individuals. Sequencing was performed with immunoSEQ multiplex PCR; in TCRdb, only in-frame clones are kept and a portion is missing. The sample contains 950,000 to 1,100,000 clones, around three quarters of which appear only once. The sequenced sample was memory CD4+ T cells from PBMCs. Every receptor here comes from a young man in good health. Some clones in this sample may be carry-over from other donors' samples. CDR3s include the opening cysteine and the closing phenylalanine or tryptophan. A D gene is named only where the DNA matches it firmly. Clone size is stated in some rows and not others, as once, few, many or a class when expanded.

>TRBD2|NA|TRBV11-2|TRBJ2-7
CASSFLAGDVSSEQYF
TGTGCCAGCAGCTTTCTAGCGGGAGACGTCTCGTCCGAGCAGTACTTC
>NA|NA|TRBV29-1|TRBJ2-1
CSVDWGRNGFF
TGCAGCGTTGACTGGGGGAGGAATGGGTTCTTC
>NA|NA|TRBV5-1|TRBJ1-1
CASSLGRGGDTEAFF
TGCGCCAGCAGCTTGGGCAGGGGTGGAGACACTGAAGCTTTCTTT
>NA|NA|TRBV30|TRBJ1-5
CAWSSTRQSDSNQPQHF
TGTGCCTGGAGCAGCACCAGACAGTCCGATAGCAATCAGCCCCAGCATTTT
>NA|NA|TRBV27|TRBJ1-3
CASSRREENTIYF
TGTGCCAGCAGTCGTAGGGAGGAAAACACCATATATTTT
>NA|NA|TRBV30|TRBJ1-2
CAWSRGNYGYTF
TGTGCCTGGAGTCGGGGGAACTATGGCTACACCTTC
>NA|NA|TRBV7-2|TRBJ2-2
CASSLGRTNTGELFF
TGTGCCAGCAGCTTAGGCAGGACGAACACCGGGGAGCTGTTTTTT
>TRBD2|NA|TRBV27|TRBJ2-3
CASSWGGRADTQYF
TGTGCCAGCAGTTGGGGCGGGAGGGCAGATACGCAGTATTTT
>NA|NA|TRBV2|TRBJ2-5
CASSELGGGETQYF
TGTGCCAGCAGTGAATTGGGTGGTGGGGAGACCCAGTACTTC
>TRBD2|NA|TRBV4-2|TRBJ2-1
CASSQDFPRGGLWNEQFF
TGTGCCAGCAGCCAAGATTTCCCCCGCGGGGGGCTATGGAATGAGCAGTTCTTC
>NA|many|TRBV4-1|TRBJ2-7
CASSQVGGYEQYF
TGCGCCAGCAGCCAAGTAGGTGGCTACGAGCAGTACTTC